The 9 T cell receptor beta chains below were found in one sample sequenced in a study of T cells after yellow fever vaccination. TCRdb re-called the 5' RACE reads through MiXCR, storing one row per CDR3 protein. Of 600,000 to 750,000 distinct CDR3 sequences in the sample, around an eighth were seen once. The source material was PBMCs, sampled on the day of the yellow fever booster vaccination. Receptor source: a young man who received the YFV17D yellow fever vaccine.

The J gene is TRBJ2-1, the V gene TRBV11-2; 7 nucleotides align to TRBD2. CDR3 size: 15 residues. Germline V gives CDR1 SGHAT, CDR2 FQNNGV. The trim removed 6 bases at V and 6 bases at J, leaving 11 bases unmatched. The CDR3 sequence: CASSFEAGFGNEQFF. In nucleotides, the CDR3 is TGTGCCAGCAGTTTTGAAGCGGGATTCGGCAATGAGCAGTTCTTC.

This clonotype was observed a handful of times. The gene calls are TRBV7-9 and TRBJ2-6; D not certain. Germline CDR1 SEHNR, CDR2 FQNEAQ (reference sequence). This CDR3 spans 17 amino acids. Trimming shortened V by 1 base and J by 2 bases, and 12 bases separated the two germline ends. The DNA of the CDR3 is TGTGCCAGCAGCTTAGGGGGTGCGCTAACTGGGGCCAACGTCCTGACTTTC. Amino acid sequence: CASSLGGALTGANVLTF.

Only a few counts were recorded for this clonotype. V usage is TRBV5-1 and J usage is TRBJ2-1, with 9 bases lining up with TRBD2. Losses at the gene ends were 1 base for V and 5 bases for J; bases not matched to a gene: 7. CDR1 SGHRS and CDR2 YFSETQ come from the germline V gene. This CDR3 has 16 amino acids. The CDR3 is CASSLMSGRSNNEQFF. CDR3 nucleotide sequence: TGCGCCAGCAGCTTGATGAGCGGGAGGTCGAACAATGAGCAGTTCTTC.

This clonotype came up a few times. The chain has TRBV7-9 and TRBJ2-5; 8 positions match TRBD1. The trim removed 5 bases at V and 4 bases at J, leaving 9 bases unmatched. Germline V gene lookup returns CDR1 SEHNR and CDR2 FQNEAQ (reference sequence). The CDR3 is 15 amino acids. The CDR3 bases are TGTGCCAGCAGCGTCACAGGGGGAACGGGAGAGACCCAGTACTTC. It is translated as CASSVTGGTGETQYF.

Only a few counts were recorded for this clonotype. This chain connects TRBV29-1 to TRBJ2-7, with TRBD1 identical over 8 bases. The germline V gene has CDR1 SQVTM and CDR2 ANQGSEA. This CDR3 is 12 amino acids long. The trim removed 7 bases at V and 7 bases at J, leaving 9 bases unmatched. The CDR3 DNA is TGCAGCGCGACCGGACAGGGTTCTGAGCAGTACTTC. Protein: CSATGQGSEQYF.

The rearrangement links TRBV7-8 to TRBJ2-3; the D gene is possibly TRBD2 (6 bases). Germline V gene sequence: CDR1 SGHVS, CDR2 FQNEAQ. This CDR3 comprises 13 residues. The germline V and J ends were trimmed by 1 base and 6 bases, with 8 bases remaining between them. CDR3 sequence (DNA): TGTGCCAGCAGCTTAGGGGGGAGGGATACGCAGTATTTT. Its translation: CASSLGGRDTQYF.

This clonotype was detected only a few times. The chain couples TRBV6-1 to TRBJ2-7, with D tentatively TRBD2 (6 bases). Germline values: CDR1 MNHNS, CDR2 SASEGT. The V gene lost 5 bases and the J gene lost 12 bases, with 14 bases spanning the gap. This CDR3 contains 11 residues. The CDR3 DNA reads TGTGCCAGCAGTCCCATGGGACTGTTGTACTTC. This gives the protein CASSPMGLLYF.

This chain links TRBV12-5 with TRBJ2-2; the D gene is possibly TRBD2 (5 bases). Per the germline V gene, CDR1 is LGHNT and CDR2 is FRNRAP. This CDR3 is built from 12 residues. CDR3 nucleotides: TGTGCCGCGGGCCCCGAAGGGGGGGAGCTGTTTTTT. Residues: CAAGPEGGELFF.

V and J are TRBV15 and TRBJ2-7; D gene unclear. The CDR3 contains 14 residues. V lost 5 bases and J 6 bases, leaving 17 bases between the germline ends. The germline V gene encodes CDR1 LNHNV and CDR2 YYDKDF (reference sequence). CDR3 sequence: CATSDKRVPLEQYF. The CDR3 nucleotides are TGTGCCACCAGCGACAAAAGGGTCCCGCTCGAGCAGTACTTC. The full variable domain, completed using reference TRBV15 and TRBJ2-7, is DAMVIQNPRYQVTQFGKPVTLSCSQTLNHNVMYWYQQKSSQAPKLLFHYYDKDFNNEADTPDNFQSRRPNTSFCFLDIRSPGLGDTAMYLCATSDKRVPLEQYFGPGTRLTVT.